Each of the 13 T cell receptor beta chains below was sequenced from the same sample in a study of blood T cells in healthy people across ages. Primed by a sample-barcoded 5' primer and a J-beta primer mix, a second PCR proceeded for about 6 to 11 cycles. TCRdb reprocessed the 5' RACE reads via MiXCR and lists one record per CDR3 protein. The sample contains some 1.5 million distinct CDR3 sequences, roughly 27% of which appear only once. Sequenced sample: blood. The receptors were sampled from a woman in her thirties in good health.

V usage is TRBV6-5 and J usage is TRBJ1-6, with no clear D. The CDR3 consists of 14 residues. Germline-derived CDR1 and CDR2 are MNHEY and SVGAGI. Trimming removed 6 bases from V and 9 bases from J, with 15 bases in between. The CDR3 loop reads CASSRRERASPLHF. Here the CDR3 DNA reads TGTGCCAGCAGCCGGAGAGAAAGGGCTTCACCCCTCCACTTT.

This clonotype turned up a few times. The V gene is TRBV5-1, the J gene TRBJ1-6; no firm D call. CDR3 length equals 17 residues. In germline, CDR1 is SGHRS, CDR2 YFSETQ. The V and J ends lost 0 bases and 6 bases respectively, with 16 bases between them. CDR3 amino acids: CASSLATLQRSNSPLHF. CDR3 nucleotides: TGCGCCAGCAGCTTGGCTACTCTTCAACGCAGTAATTCACCCCTCCACTTT.

This clonotype occurred many times. The V and J genes are TRBV20-1 and TRBJ2-3, with 10 bases aligning to TRBD2. CDR3 size: 15 residues. The junction had 5 bases not matched to a gene; V was cut back by 3 bases and J by 2 bases. Germline V CDR1 and CDR2: DFQATT, SNEGSKA (reference sequence). CDR3 nucleotide sequence: TGCAGTGCTAGGGCTAGCGGGAGATTCACAGATACGCAGTATTTT. It specifies CSARASGRFTDTQYF.

In its sample, this clonotype was seen a few times. This chain links TRBV11-2 with TRBJ2-3; D possibly corresponds to TRBD2 (6 bases). V was shortened by 4 bases and J by 2 bases, with 13 bases between the two germline ends. The length of the CDR3 is 15 residues. Germline loops: CDR1 SGHAT, CDR2 FQNNGV. The CDR3 DNA reads as TGTGCCAGCAGCTCGAGGCCTAGCGACACAGATACGCAGTATTTT. This translates into CASSSRPSDTDTQYF.

V gene TRBV20-1 combines with J gene TRBJ2-1; 10 nucleotides match TRBD2. This CDR3 is built from 15 residues. The germline gives CDR1 DFQATT, CDR2 SNEGSKA (reference sequence). Trimming took 1 base from V and 6 from J; bases not matched to a gene: 6. The CDR3 is CSARVAGGLSNEQFF. CDR3 sequence (DNA): TGCAGTGCTAGAGTAGCGGGGGGCCTTTCCAATGAGCAGTTCTTC.

Only a few counts were recorded for this clonotype. V usage is TRBV19 and J usage is TRBJ1-1, with D unresolved. The germline CDR1 and CDR2 sequences are LNHDA and SQIVND (reference sequence). The CDR3 length is 13 residues. V lost 0 bases and J 3 bases, leaving 5 bases between the germline ends. CDR3 amino acids: CASSIEGYTEAFF. As DNA, the CDR3 is TGTGCCAGTAGTATAGAGGGTTACACTGAAGCTTTCTTT.

The V call is TRBV9, the J call TRBJ2-1, with 8 bases lining up with TRBD2. With 0 bases clipped from V and 8 bases from J, the junction kept 4 bases outside the gene matches. The CDR3 is made up of 14 amino acids. Germline loops: CDR1 SGDLS, CDR2 YYNGEE. The CDR3 coding sequence is TGTGCCAGCAGCGTAGAACTAGCGGTCTATGAGCAGTTCTTC. It specifies CASSVELAVYEQFF. Full variable domain (remainder filled in from reference TRBV9 and TRBJ2-1): DSGVTQTPKHLITATGQRVTLRCSPRSGDLSVYWYQQSLDQGLQFLIQYYNGEERAKGNILERFSAQQFPDLHSELNLSSLELGDSALYFCASSVELAVYEQFFGPGTRLTVL.

This clonotype was seen more than once but under ten times. V usage is TRBV15 and J usage is TRBJ2-1; 9 bases map to TRBD2. The CDR3 extends over 16 amino acids. Looked up from germline, CDR1 is LNHNV and CDR2 is YYDKDF (reference sequence). After removal of 4 bases from V and 10 bases from J, the junction contained 14 bases not matched to a gene. The DNA of the CDR3 is TGTGCCACCAGCATAGGGGGTATAGCGGGAGTCCAGGAGCAGTTCTTC. Protein product: CATSIGGIAGVQEQFF.

This clonotype was observed a handful of times. This chain joins TRBV7-9 and TRBJ2-3, with 10 bases fitting TRBD2. This CDR3 spans 17 amino acids. Germline loops: CDR1 SEHNR, CDR2 FQNEAQ (reference sequence). V lost 5 bases and J lost 2; bases outside the gene matches: 10. The CDR3 is CASSLILAGENTDTQYF. The CDR3 DNA sequence: TGTGCCAGCAGCCTTATCCTAGCGGGGGAAAACACAGATACGCAGTATTTT.

In its sample, this clonotype was seen a few times. The chain recombines TRBV4-3 with TRBJ2-7; TRBD1 agrees at 8 bases. V lost 0 bases and J lost 6; bases outside the gene matches: 13. This CDR3 comprises 17 residues. Germline V CDR1 and CDR2: LGHNA, YSLEER. CDR3 nucleotides: TGCGCCAGCAGCCAAGAAAGGTGGGGGACAGGAAGAGGCGAGCAGTACTTC. It is translated as CASSQERWGTGRGEQYF.

The chain has TRBV28 and TRBJ2-3; 9 bases are shared with TRBD1. The junction had 9 bases not matched to a gene; V was cut back by 6 bases and J by 2 bases. This CDR3 contains 16 residues. Germline values: CDR1 MDHEN, CDR2 SYDVKM. The CDR3 DNA sequence: TGTGCCAGCAGGGACGCGACAGGGGGGGACACAGATACGCAGTATTTT. This gives the protein CASRDATGGDTDTQYF.

The chain combines TRBV10-1 with TRBJ1-1; the match to TRBD1 covers 8 bases. V lost 10 bases, J lost 5 bases, and 15 bases stayed unmatched. This CDR3 is built from 15 residues. The germline gives CDR1 WNHNN, CDR2 SYGVQD (reference sequence). This CDR3 is CANIKEQGVGTEAFF. DNA of the CDR3: TGCGCCAACATCAAAGAACAGGGGGTTGGTACTGAAGCTTTCTTT.

V is TRBV28 and J is TRBJ1-1; no reliable D call. Trimming shortened V by 3 bases and J by 9 bases, and 17 bases separated the two germline ends. Germline CDR1 MDHEN, CDR2 SYDVKM. The CDR3 extends over 14 amino acids. For the CDR3, the DNA is TGTGCCAGCAGTTTGGTCTCCGACGGACCAAAAGCTTTCTTT. It yields the protein CASSLVSDGPKAFF.